This entry lists 28 T cell receptor beta chains sequenced from one sample in a study of T cell responses to AZD1222 COVID-19 vaccine listed by TCRdb under 2021. Library preparation used the immunoSEQ multiplex PCR assay. In its TCRdb copy, this immuneACCESS table keeps in-frame sequences only and misses some clones. Where compared with another copy, unresolved V genes explain less than half of these, and the others have no known cause. A total of around 120,000 clones appear in this sample, around 87% of them only once. Of the sample, approximately 1.2% is held by the ten largest clones. Reading the label with the study, this specimen's time point is: baseline before first vaccination. The sequences come from peripheral blood, collected on day 0 of AZD1222 vaccination. These receptors were taken from an adult in good health.

The rearrangement uses TRBV19 and TRBJ1-5, with 7 positions matching TRBD1. The CDR3 loop spans 15 amino acids. Trimming took 7 bases from V and 1 from J; bases not matched to a gene: 7. The germline V gene has CDR1 LNHDA and CDR2 SQIVND (reference sequence). Here the CDR3 DNA reads TGTGCCAGTACCTCGGTGACAGGGAGCAATCAGCCCCAGCATTTT. It codes for CASTSVTGSNQPQHF.

The rearrangement uses TRBV19 and TRBJ1-6, with TRBD1 matching over 8 bases. The CDR3 covers 15 residues. With V trimmed by 3 bases and J by 6 bases, 4 bases remained unmatched. Germline CDR1 and CDR2: LNHDA and SQIVND (reference sequence). The CDR3 nucleotides are TGTGCCAGTAGTATCCCACAGGGGGGTAATTCACCCCTCCACTTT. It specifies CASSIPQGGNSPLHF.

The chain combines TRBV2 with TRBJ1-6; D call uncertain. The V end was cut by 3 bases, the J end by 8 bases, with 14 bases between. CDR1 is SNHLY, CDR2 FYNNEI, per germline. CDR3 length: 15 residues. CDR3 sequence: CASSDGLGSYSPLHF. CDR3 coding DNA: TGTGCCAGCAGTGATGGGTTGGGGTCATATTCACCCCTCCACTTT.

The chain carries TRBV5-1 and TRBJ2-1; D ambiguous. V was trimmed by 2 bases and J by 8 bases, leaving 5 bases between them. The CDR3 covers 11 residues. CDR1 is SGHRS, CDR2 YFSETQ, per germline. CDR3 protein: CASSLYYEQFF. DNA of the CDR3: TGCGCCAGCAGCTTATACTATGAGCAGTTCTTC.

The V and J genes are TRBV3-1 (or the pseudogene TRBV3-2) and TRBJ1-2; no definite D call. The CDR3 loop spans 13 amino acids. Germline loops: CDR1 LGHDT, CDR2 YNNKEL (reference sequence). The germline V and J ends were trimmed by 1 base and 5 bases, with 8 bases remaining between them. Written as DNA, the CDR3 is TGTGCCAGCAGCCAAGGGCGGTTTTATGGCTACACCTTC. It encodes CASSQGRFYGYTF.

The chain joins TRBV9 to TRBJ2-2; no clear D gene. Germline V gives CDR1 SGDLS, CDR2 YYNGEE. Trimming cost V 0 bases and J 2 bases, with 2 bases left between them. The CDR3 spans 13 residues. CDR3 DNA: TGTGCCAGCAGCGTAGAAAACACCGGGGAGCTGTTTTTT. Translating gives CASSVENTGELFF. The full variable domain, rest sourced from reference TRBV9 and TRBJ2-2, is DSGVTQTPKHLITATGQRVTLRCSPRSGDLSVYWYQQSLDQGLQFLIQYYNGEERAKGNILERFSAQQFPDLHSELNLSSLELGDSALYFCASSVENTGELFFGEGSRLTVL.

V and J are TRBV15 and TRBJ1-5, with 10 bases identical to TRBD1. The CDR3 has 16 amino acids. Looked up from germline, CDR1 is LNHNV and CDR2 is YYDKDF (reference sequence). V was clipped by 0 bases and J by 2 bases; unmatched bases: 1. The CDR3 protein is CATSREGTGGNQPQHF. In DNA form, the CDR3 reads TGTGCCACCAGCAGAGAGGGGACAGGGGGCAATCAGCCCCAGCATTTT. The full variable domain, completed using reference TRBV15 and TRBJ1-5, is DAMVIQNPRYQVTQFGKPVTLSCSQTLNHNVMYWYQQKSSQAPKLLFHYYDKDFNNEADTPDNFQSRRPNTSFCFLDIRSPGLGDTAMYLCATSREGTGGNQPQHFGDGTRLSIL.

V usage is TRBV6-1 and J usage is TRBJ1-4; the match to TRBD1 covers 8 bases. The V segment lost 2 bases and the J segment 7 bases; nucleotides outside the gene matches: 9. Per germline, CDR1 MNHNS and CDR2 SASEGT. This CDR3 comprises 16 residues. The CDR3 sequence: CASSEWGQAVGEKLFF. The CDR3, as DNA: TGTGCCAGCAGTGAATGGGGACAGGCAGTGGGTGAAAAACTGTTTTTT.

This chain connects TRBV28 to TRBJ1-1; D unresolved. Between the trimmed V and J ends, which lost 2 bases and 9 bases, there was a span of 7 bases. The CDR3 has 11 residues. Germline V gene data show CDR1 as MDHEN and CDR2 as SYDVKM. Written as DNA, the CDR3 is TGTGCCAGCAGTTTACCCCCCCAAGCTTTCTTT. This codes for CASSLPPQAFF.

To note about this clone: The junction does not match germline at one end; this may be a read error. The chain's CDR3 is CASREVQGALGEQYF. The CDR3 region has the DNA TGTGCCAGCAGGGAAGTGCAGGGGGCTCTCGGCGAGCAGTACTTC. The rearrangement uses TRBV2 and TRBJ2-7, with TRBD1 matching 8 bases. The germline gives CDR1 SNHLY, CDR2 FYNNEI. The CDR3 has 15 residues.

V usage is TRBV29-1 and J usage is TRBJ2-2; D may be TRBD2 (5 bases). The V and J ends lost 4 bases and 0 bases respectively, with 9 bases between them. The CDR3 loop spans 14 amino acids. The germline gives CDR1 SQVTM, CDR2 ANQGSEA. The CDR3 nucleotides read TGCAGCGTTGTGGCGGGCGCGAACACCGGGGAGCTGTTTTTT. It is translated as CSVVAGANTGELFF.

In this sample, this clone turned up once. The chain is built from TRBV14 and TRBJ1-2; D is uncertain. CDR1 and CDR2 from the germline V gene are SGHDN and FVKESK. V was clipped by 0 bases and J by 3 bases, with 11 bases between them. This CDR3 is 15 amino acids long. This CDR3 reads CASSQEGSPYYGYTF. In nucleotides, the CDR3 is TGTGCCAGCAGCCAAGAAGGATCTCCATACTATGGCTACACCTTC.

This clone was picked up one time. The chain combines TRBV11-2 with TRBJ1-6; perhaps TRBD1 as D (5 bases). V was shortened by 2 bases and J by 5 bases, with 7 bases between the two germline ends. This CDR3 has 14 amino acids. Per the germline V gene, CDR1 is SGHAT and CDR2 is FQNNGV. In DNA, the CDR3 is TGTGCCAGCAGCTTATGGACAAATAATTCACCCCTCCACTTT. Translating it yields CASSLWTNNSPLHF.

This clone was found once. V is TRBV2 and J is TRBJ1-3; maybe TRBD1 (5 bases). Germline CDR1 SNHLY, CDR2 FYNNEI. V gave up 2 bases and J gave up 5 bases, with 10 bases separating them. The CDR3 extends over 14 amino acids. CDR3 nucleotides: TGTGCCAGCAGTGAATTGGGGCCACGAAACACCATATATTTT. Translating it yields CASSELGPRNTIYF.

This clone occurred a few times. The genes are TRBV19 and TRBJ2-5; 8 bases fit TRBD1. Germline CDR1 LNHDA, CDR2 SQIVND (reference sequence). The ends lost 10 bases at V and 4 bases at J; junction bases unmatched: 5. CDR3 length: 12 amino acids. CDR3 loop: CATGQGSETQYF. The CDR3 DNA reads TGTGCCACCGGACAGGGATCAGAGACCCAGTACTTC.

The chain carries TRBV7-8 and TRBJ1-1; D is undetermined. V was clipped by 0 bases and J by 7 bases, with 12 bases between them. The CDR3 is made up of 14 amino acids. Germline V lookup: CDR1 SGHVS, CDR2 FQNEAQ. The CDR3 here is CASSLAPGQREAFF. Here the CDR3 DNA reads TGTGCCAGCAGCTTAGCTCCGGGCCAACGTGAAGCTTTCTTT.

DNA for the CDR3: TGTGCCACGCGAGGGGGGGGACGGAACGAGCAGTACTTC. Protein: CATRGGGRNEQYF. This sequence joins TRBV7-9 and TRBJ2-7; TRBD2 might be the D (7 bases). The CDR3 runs 13 residues. Germline values: CDR1 SEHNR, CDR2 FQNEAQ (reference sequence). V lost 10 bases, J lost 5 bases, and 18 bases lay in between.

The sample holds one count of this clone. The chain employs TRBV3-1 (or the pseudogene TRBV3-2) and TRBJ2-3; D gene uncertain. CDR1 LGHDT and CDR2 YNNKEL come from the germline V gene (reference sequence). The CDR3 spans 12 residues. With 3 bases removed from V and 3 bases from J, the gap between germline ends came to 4 bases. CDR3 sequence: CASSHGTDTQYF. The CDR3 region has the DNA TGTGCCAGCAGCCACGGAACAGATACGCAGTATTTT.

This chain joins TRBV10-3 and TRBJ1-5; no clear D gene. Deletions cut 3 bases from V and 3 bases from J, with 12 bases between. Germline V gene lookup returns CDR1 ENHRY and CDR2 SYGVKD. The CDR3 totals 15 residues. As DNA, the CDR3 is TGTGCCATCAGTGAAAGTCCAACGAACAATCAGCCCCAGCATTTT. It specifies CAISESPTNNQPQHF.

V usage is TRBV19 and J usage is TRBJ2-7, with D uncertain. The germline gives CDR1 LNHDA, CDR2 SQIVND (reference sequence). There are 13 residues in the CDR3. With 0 bases removed from V and 3 bases from J, the gap between germline ends came to 6 bases. Here the CDR3 DNA reads TGTGCCAGTAGTATAGACAGAAGCTACGAGCAGTACTTC. It encodes CASSIDRSYEQYF.

This sequence joins TRBV19 and TRBJ2-7; D is unresolved. This CDR3 has 14 amino acids. The V end was cut by 8 bases, the J end by 4 bases, with 18 bases between. Germline lookup yields CDR1 LNHDA and CDR2 SQIVND (reference sequence). The DNA of the CDR3 is TGTGCCAGTCTGGGCCCACCTCCAAGTTACGAGCAGTACTTC. This sequence encodes CASLGPPPSYEQYF. The complete variable domain, with remaining parts taken from reference TRBV19 and TRBJ2-7, reads DGGITQSPKYLFRKEGQNVTLSCEQNLNHDAMYWYRQDPGQGLRLIYYSQIVNDFQKGDIAEGYSVSREKKESFPLTVTSAQKNPTAFYLCASLGPPPSYEQYFGPGTRLTVT.

The chain carries TRBV7-2 and TRBJ1-3; D perhaps matches TRBD1 (5 bases). The germline gives CDR1 SGHTA, CDR2 FQGNSA. Trimming removed 5 bases at V and 7 bases at J, with 18 bases between. This CDR3 contains 15 residues. The CDR3 DNA reads TGTGCCAGCAGCCCCCGACAGTCCCTGGATAACACCATATATTTT. Translation gives CASSPRQSLDNTIYF.

The V gene is TRBV3-1 (or the pseudogene TRBV3-2), the J gene TRBJ1-2, with D possibly being TRBD1 (5 bases). The germline gives CDR1 LGHDT, CDR2 YNNKEL (reference sequence). The ends were cut back, 0 bases at V and 2 bases at J, with 10 bases in the middle. This CDR3 region has 15 residues. As DNA, the CDR3 is TGTGCCAGCAGCCAAGAACCCGGGGCCAACTATGGCTACACCTTC. It specifies CASSQEPGANYGYTF.

The chain uses TRBV5-1 and TRBJ2-1; D may correspond to TRBD1 or TRBD2 (5 bases each). The length of the CDR3 is 16 residues. Per the germline V gene, CDR1 is SGHRS and CDR2 is YFSETQ. V was cut by 0 bases and J by 1 base, with 11 bases left in between. For the CDR3, the DNA is TGCGCCAGCAGCTTGGTAAGCAGGGAGTCCTACAATGAGCAGTTCTTC. It is translated as CASSLVSRESYNEQFF.

The chain recombines TRBV7-9 with TRBJ1-1, with 7 bases lining up with TRBD1. The CDR3 runs to 13 residues. Losses at the gene ends were 5 bases for V and 6 bases for J; bases not matched to a gene: 6. Germline assignment: CDR1 SEHNR and CDR2 FQNEAQ (reference sequence). The CDR3 sequence is CASSKTGTPEAFF. The CDR3 coding sequence is TGTGCCAGCAGCAAGACAGGGACGCCTGAAGCTTTCTTT.

The rearrangement links TRBV11-2 to TRBJ1-2; D gene uncertain. CDR3 length equals 16 residues. Germline V CDR1 and CDR2: SGHAT, FQNNGV. V lost 1 base and J 1 base, leaving 13 bases between the germline ends. CDR3 DNA sequence: TGTGCCAGCAGCTTAGCCCCCACCGCAAGTAACTATGGCTACACCTTC. As protein: CASSLAPTASNYGYTF.

This clone was observed a single time. The genes are TRBV4-2 and TRBJ1-3; 9 bases fit TRBD1. J lost 3 bases, V lost 0 bases, and 9 bases had no gene match. The CDR3 has 18 residues. Germline V gene lookup returns CDR1 LGHNA and CDR2 YNFKEQ. The CDR3 here is CASSQDPPGQGIGNTIYF. For the CDR3, the DNA is TGTGCCAGCAGCCAAGATCCACCGGGACAGGGAATTGGAAACACCATATATTTT.

CDR3 coding DNA: TGTGCCAGCAGCCCCCTAGCGGGTTCACCCCTCCACTTT. Protein product: CASSPLAGSPLHF. The chain employs TRBV7-9 and TRBJ1-6, with D unresolved. CDR1 and CDR2 (germline): SEHNR, FQNEAQ (reference sequence). There are 13 residues in the CDR3. V shed 5 bases and J shed 9 bases, with 11 bases lying between them.